The source of this TCR beta chain is a study of CXCR3-negative and CXCR3-positive naive CD8 T cells. The study, taken as a whole, reports: Greater hydrophobicity was found in TRB CDR3s of CXCR3-positive naive cells than of CXCR3-negative naive cells. The TRBV-TRBJ usage of naive CXCR3-negative and CXCR3-positive cells was similar, but that of memory cells differed.

Germline values: CDR1 SEHNR, CDR2 FQNEAQ (reference sequence). CDR3 length: 16 residues. Libraries of TRB cDNA were made by 5' RACE and carried UMIs. For each CDR3 protein, TCRdb gives one entry from its re-call of the 5' RACE reads, without DNA. Its table records 85,000 to 120,000 distinct CDR3 sequences. Among CD8+ T cells, naive ones were CD45RO-CCR7+CD27+CD95-. A word on this clonotype: The antigen remains undetermined.

The rearrangement links TRBV7-9 to TRBJ2-1; lacking DNA, the TRBD2 call made by TCRdb goes unchecked. Input material: naive CXCR3+ CD8+ T cells from blood. Described subset: CD45RO-CCR7+CD27+CD95- naive CD8+ T cells expressing CXCR3 (TNR3+). This TCR came from a human donor in good health. Some clones in this sample may be carry-over from other donors' samples. Here the CDR3 reads CASIPHGAGGFNEQFF.